The 15 T cell receptor beta chains in this list originate from one sample, sequenced in a study of blood T cell repertoires in COVID-19. Sequencing was performed with immunoSEQ multiplex PCR; in TCRdb, only in-frame clones are kept and a portion is missing. Counted here are around 120,000 clones, 85% to 90% occurring once; the ten biggest clones make up 0.88%. Sequenced sample: peripheral blood. The receptors stem from a woman in her forties or fifties with active or convalescent COVID-19.

The J gene is TRBJ1-5, the V gene TRBV7-9; D not resolved. Germline V CDR1 and CDR2: SEHNR, FQNEAQ (reference sequence). The CDR3 contains 16 residues. With 5 bases removed from V and 3 bases from J, the gap between germline ends came to 17 bases. The CDR3 loop reads CASSPSRSGINQPQHF. For the CDR3, the DNA is TGTGCCAGCAGCCCAAGCCGATCGGGGATCAATCAGCCCCAGCATTTT. Filled out from reference TRBV7-9 and TRBJ1-5, the complete variable domain reads DTGVSQNPRHKITKRGQNVTFRCDPISEHNRLYWYRQTLGQGPEFLTYFQNEAQLEKSRLLSDRFSAERPKGSFSTLEIQRTEQGDSAMYLCASSPSRSGINQPQHFGDGTRLSIL.

The rearrangement links TRBV28 to TRBJ1-2, with D maybe TRBD1 (5 bases). Germline values: CDR1 MDHEN, CDR2 SYDVKM. The CDR3 spans 14 residues. Trimming removed 6 bases at V and 5 bases at J, with 16 bases between. CDR3: CASREIGTLYGYTF. CDR3 bases: TGTGCCAGCAGGGAGATCGGGACTCTATATGGCTACACCTTC.

CDR3 sequence: CASSQVHARSYNEQFF. CDR3 coding DNA: TGCGCCAGCAGCCAAGTCCATGCCCGCAGTTACAATGAGCAGTTCTTC. The chain joins TRBV4-3 to TRBJ2-1; D not certain. Trimming left V 1 base short and J 4 bases short, with 14 bases between. Germline CDR1 LGHNA, CDR2 YSLEER. This CDR3 has 16 amino acids.

In this sample, this clone turned up once. The gene calls are TRBV3-1 (or the pseudogene TRBV3-2) and TRBJ2-5, with 9 nucleotides matching TRBD2. Germline loops: CDR1 LGHDT, CDR2 YNNKEL (reference sequence). With 5 bases clipped from V and 2 bases from J, the junction kept 6 bases outside the gene matches. The CDR3 spans 15 residues. The CDR3 reads CASSFGTSRQETQYF. The CDR3 DNA follows: TGTGCCAGCAGCTTCGGGACTAGCAGGCAAGAGACCCAGTACTTC.

The chain recombines TRBV29-1 with TRBJ2-1; D may be TRBD1 (6 bases). V was clipped by 6 bases and J by 2 bases, with 14 bases between them. The CDR3 loop spans 14 amino acids. Germline CDR1 is SQVTM and CDR2 is ANQGSEA. The chain's CDR3 is CSVAYRAPYNEQFF. Written as DNA, the CDR3 is TGCAGCGTCGCTTACAGGGCGCCCTACAATGAGCAGTTCTTC.

The chain couples TRBV7-2 to TRBJ2-2, with 7 bases that match TRBD1. CDR1 is SGHTA and CDR2 is FQGNSA in the germline V gene. The CDR3 spans 15 residues. The V gene end was trimmed by 2 bases and the J gene end by 5 bases; junction bases not matched to a gene: 5. The DNA for the CDR3 is TGTGCCAGCAGCTTATCGACAGGGCGGACCGGGGAGCTGTTTTTT. It encodes CASSLSTGRTGELFF.

V and J are TRBV27 and TRBJ1-1, with D possibly TRBD1 on 5 matching bases. CDR1 MNHEY and CDR2 SMNVEV come from the germline V gene (reference sequence). Between the trimmed V and J ends, which lost 6 bases and 2 bases, there was a span of 13 bases. This CDR3 contains 14 residues. This CDR3 is CASRTYTGNTEAFF. The CDR3 DNA reads as TGTGCCAGCAGGACCTATACAGGAAACACTGAAGCTTTCTTT.

This chain connects TRBV7-2 to TRBJ2-5, with unresolved D. Trimming removed 2 bases at V and 3 bases at J, with 10 bases between. Germline V lookup: CDR1 SGHTA, CDR2 FQGNSA. The CDR3 contains 14 residues. This CDR3 reads CASSLSVSEETQYF. CDR3 DNA sequence: TGTGCCAGCAGCTTATCCGTCTCCGAAGAGACCCAGTACTTC.

This chain uses TRBV18 with TRBJ2-1; D not certain. In germline, CDR1 is KGHSH, CDR2 LQKENI. The V end lost 0 bases, the J end lost 3 bases, and 15 bases lay between the germline ends. CDR3 length: 17 amino acids. CDR3 sequence (DNA): TGTGCCAGCTCACCACCCCGAGGATCCAAGCACTACAATGAGCAGTTCTTC. Protein sequence: CASSPPRGSKHYNEQFF.

The chain joins TRBV11-1 to TRBJ1-6; D call uncertain. V gave up 1 base and J gave up 6 bases, with 7 bases separating them. Germline V gene sequence: CDR1 SGHAT, CDR2 FQDESV (reference sequence). The CDR3 contains 14 residues. CDR3 nucleotide sequence: TGTGCCAGCAGCTTAGGAGTACTTAATTCACCCCTCCACTTT. Residues: CASSLGVLNSPLHF. The variable domain in full, with the rest retrieved from reference TRBV11-1 and TRBJ1-6, is EAEVAQSPRYKITEKSQAVAFWCDPISGHATLYWYRQILGQGPELLVQFQDESVVDDSQLPKDRFSAERLKGVDSTLKIQPAELGDSAMYLCASSLGVLNSPLHFGNGTRLTVT.

This chain uses TRBV4-2 with TRBJ1-4; a weak D match, TRBD1 (5 bases). CDR1 is LGHNA and CDR2 is YNFKEQ in the germline V gene. There are 16 residues in the CDR3. V was shortened by 3 bases and J by 7 bases, with 18 bases between the two germline ends. CDR3 coding DNA: TGTGCCAGCAGCCAGGGCCTACAGGTCGGCTCTGAAAAACTGTTTTTT. It specifies CASSQGLQVGSEKLFF.

The chain combines TRBV7-8 with TRBJ1-6, with no clear D. Germline-derived CDR1 and CDR2 are SGHVS and FQNEAQ. The CDR3 extends over 15 amino acids. Trimming pared 2 bases from V and 6 bases from J, leaving 11 bases between. This CDR3 reads CASSLSGQSNSPLHF. The DNA of the CDR3 is TGTGCCAGCAGCTTATCTGGCCAGTCTAATTCACCCCTCCACTTT.

The chain has TRBV6-1 and TRBJ2-1; 8 positions match TRBD2. Germline loops: CDR1 MNHNS, CDR2 SASEGT. CDR3 length: 14 residues. The V segment lost 1 base and the J segment 9 bases; nucleotides outside the gene matches: 5. Here the CDR3 reads CASSEGLASGEQFF. CDR3 sequence (DNA): TGTGCCAGCAGTGAAGGACTAGCGTCCGGTGAGCAGTTCTTC.

The chain joins TRBV19 to TRBJ1-5; no reliable D call. V was shortened by 6 bases and J by 0 bases, with 12 bases between the two germline ends. The CDR3 extends over 15 amino acids. The germline V gene has CDR1 LNHDA and CDR2 SQIVND (reference sequence). The CDR3 DNA is TGTGCCAGTAGAACAGAAAGTTATAGCAATCAGCCCCAGCATTTT. This translates into CASRTESYSNQPQHF.

The chain joins TRBV5-1 to TRBJ2-1; 8 bases agree with TRBD1. The CDR3 sequence is 15 residues long. CDR1 is SGHRS and CDR2 is YFSETQ in the germline V gene. V was pared by 4 bases and J by 1 base, with 4 bases of the junction left unmatched. CDR3 bases: TGCGCCAGCAGCCCCGGGACAGGATCCTACAATGAGCAGTTCTTC. Its protein product is CASSPGTGSYNEQFF.